What follows describes a single T cell receptor (beta chain). Its antigen is not identified. Profiled with immunoSEQ multiplex PCR; TCRdb holds only in-frame clones, not every one. The table shows some 140,000 clones, with 80% to 90% occurring only once. The donors were part of the validation cohort, which consisted of over a hundred subjects and was separate from the first cohort of hundreds of subjects. V was shortened by 5 bases and J by 0 bases, with 10 bases between the two germline ends. The CDR3 spans 14 residues. CDR1 is LNHDA and CDR2 is SQIVND in the germline V gene (reference sequence). This entry is derived from a study of cytomegalovirus exposure and HLA in healthy donors. Study-wide findings and caveats: Using the classifier, cytomegalovirus status was reportedly diagnosed with high specificity and sensitivity.

The TCR sequence derives from a man between 18 and 35 years old in good health and CMV-seropositive. The V gene is TRBV19, the J gene TRBJ1-1; D ambiguous. What was sequenced was PBMCs. CDR3 region: CASSPSRVNTEAFF. CDR3 sequence (DNA): TGTGCCAGTAGTCCTTCGCGTGTGAACACTGAAGCTTTCTTT. The full variable domain, rest sourced from reference TRBV19 and TRBJ1-1, is DGGITQSPKYLFRKEGQNVTLSCEQNLNHDAMYWYRQDPGQGLRLIYYSQIVNDFQKGDIAEGYSVSREKKESFPLTVTSAQKNPTAFYLCASSPSRVNTEAFFGQGTRLTVV.